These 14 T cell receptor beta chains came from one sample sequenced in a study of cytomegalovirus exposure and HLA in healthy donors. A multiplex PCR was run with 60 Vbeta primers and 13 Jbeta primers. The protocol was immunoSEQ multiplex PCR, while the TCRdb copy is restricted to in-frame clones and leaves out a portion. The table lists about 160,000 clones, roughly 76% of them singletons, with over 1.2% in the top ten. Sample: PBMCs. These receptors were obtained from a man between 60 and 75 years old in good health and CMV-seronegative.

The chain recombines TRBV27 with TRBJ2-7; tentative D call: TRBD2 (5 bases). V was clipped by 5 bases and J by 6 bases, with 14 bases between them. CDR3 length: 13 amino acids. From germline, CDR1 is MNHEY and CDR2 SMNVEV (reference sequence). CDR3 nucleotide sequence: TGTGCCAGCAGTACCGACTACATGGGCGAGCAGTACTTC. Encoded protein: CASSTDYMGEQYF.

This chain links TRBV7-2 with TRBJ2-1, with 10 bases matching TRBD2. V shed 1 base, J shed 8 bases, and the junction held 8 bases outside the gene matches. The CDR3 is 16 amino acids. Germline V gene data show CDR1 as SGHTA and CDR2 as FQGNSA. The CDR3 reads CASSLGVASGGYEQFF. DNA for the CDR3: TGTGCCAGCAGCTTAGGAGTAGCTAGCGGGGGATATGAGCAGTTCTTC.

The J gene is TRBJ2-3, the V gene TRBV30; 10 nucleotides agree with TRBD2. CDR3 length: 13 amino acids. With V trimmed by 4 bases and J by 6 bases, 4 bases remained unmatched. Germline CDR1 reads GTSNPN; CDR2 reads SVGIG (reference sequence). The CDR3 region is CAWTSGSPDTQYF. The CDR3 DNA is TGTGCCTGGACTAGCGGGAGCCCCGATACGCAGTATTTT.

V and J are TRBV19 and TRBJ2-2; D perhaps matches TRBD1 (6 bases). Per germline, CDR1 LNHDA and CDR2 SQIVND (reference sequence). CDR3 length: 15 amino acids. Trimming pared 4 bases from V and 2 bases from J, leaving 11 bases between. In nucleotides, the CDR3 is TGTGCCAGTAGTACCGGACAGACAAACACCGGGGAGCTGTTTTTT. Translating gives CASSTGQTNTGELFF. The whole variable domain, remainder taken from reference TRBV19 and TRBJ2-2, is DGGITQSPKYLFRKEGQNVTLSCEQNLNHDAMYWYRQDPGQGLRLIYYSQIVNDFQKGDIAEGYSVSREKKESFPLTVTSAQKNPTAFYLCASSTGQTNTGELFFGEGSRLTVL.

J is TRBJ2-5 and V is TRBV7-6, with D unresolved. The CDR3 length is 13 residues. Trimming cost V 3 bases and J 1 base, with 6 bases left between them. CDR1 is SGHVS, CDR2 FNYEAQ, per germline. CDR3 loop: CASSFTGQETQYF. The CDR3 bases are TGTGCCAGCAGCTTTACGGGCCAAGAGACCCAGTACTTC.

The CDR3 bases are TGTGCCAGCAGCGGAACAGGGGGCACTGAAGCTTTCTTT. It translates to CASSGTGGTEAFF. This chain links TRBV7-6 with TRBJ1-1; 8 bases fit TRBD1. CDR3 size: 13 residues. In germline, CDR1 is SGHVS, CDR2 FNYEAQ. The V segment lost 5 bases and the J segment 4 bases; nucleotides outside the gene matches: 3.

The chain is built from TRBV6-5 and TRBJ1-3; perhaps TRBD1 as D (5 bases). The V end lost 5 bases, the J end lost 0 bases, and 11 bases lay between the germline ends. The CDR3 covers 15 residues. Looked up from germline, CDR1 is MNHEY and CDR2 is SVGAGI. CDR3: CASSGHWSSGNTIYF. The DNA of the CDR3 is TGTGCCAGCAGTGGACACTGGAGCTCTGGAAACACCATATATTTT.

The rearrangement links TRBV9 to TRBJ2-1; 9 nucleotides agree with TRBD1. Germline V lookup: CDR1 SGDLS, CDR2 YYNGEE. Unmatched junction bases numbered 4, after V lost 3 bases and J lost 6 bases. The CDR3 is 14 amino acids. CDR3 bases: TGTGCCAGCAGCGCAGAGACAGGGGGCAATGAGCAGTTCTTC. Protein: CASSAETGGNEQFF.

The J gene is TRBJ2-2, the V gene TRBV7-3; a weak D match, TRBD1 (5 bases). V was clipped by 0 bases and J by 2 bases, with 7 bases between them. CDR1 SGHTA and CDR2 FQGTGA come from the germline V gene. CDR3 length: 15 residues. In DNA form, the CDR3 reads TGTGCCAGCAGCTTAACAGGGGAAAACACCGGGGAGCTGTTTTTT. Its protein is CASSLTGENTGELFF. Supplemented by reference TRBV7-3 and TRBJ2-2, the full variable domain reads GAGVSQTPSNKVTEKGKYVELRCDPISGHTALYWYRQSLGQGPEFLIYFQGTGAADDSGLPNDRFFAVRPEGSVSTLKIQRTERGDSAVYLCASSLTGENTGELFFGEGSRLTVL.

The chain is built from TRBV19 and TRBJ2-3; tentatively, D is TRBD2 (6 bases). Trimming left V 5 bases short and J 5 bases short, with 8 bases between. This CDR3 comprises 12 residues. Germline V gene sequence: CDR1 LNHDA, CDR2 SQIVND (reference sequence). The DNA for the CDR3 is TGTGCCAGTAGTGCCGGGGGAGATACGCAGTATTTT. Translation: CASSAGGDTQYF.

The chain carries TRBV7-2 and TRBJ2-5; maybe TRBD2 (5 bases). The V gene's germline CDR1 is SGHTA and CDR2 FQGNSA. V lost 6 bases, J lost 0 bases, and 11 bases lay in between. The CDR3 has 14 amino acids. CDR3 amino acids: CASRAPGYQETQYF. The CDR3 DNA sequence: TGTGCCAGCAGAGCGCCGGGGTACCAAGAGACCCAGTACTTC.

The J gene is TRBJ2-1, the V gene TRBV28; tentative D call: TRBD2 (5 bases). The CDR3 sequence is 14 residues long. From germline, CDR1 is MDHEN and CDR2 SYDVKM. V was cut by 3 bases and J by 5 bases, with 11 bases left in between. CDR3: CASSFGGYNNEQFF. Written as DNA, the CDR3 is TGTGCCAGCAGTTTCGGCGGGTACAACAATGAGCAGTTCTTC.

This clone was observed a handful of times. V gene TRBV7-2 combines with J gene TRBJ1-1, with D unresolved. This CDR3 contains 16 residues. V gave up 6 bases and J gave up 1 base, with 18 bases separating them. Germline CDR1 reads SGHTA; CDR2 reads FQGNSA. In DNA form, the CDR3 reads TGTGCCAGCAGTTCCGAGAGGTCCGCTTGGAACACTGAAGCTTTCTTT. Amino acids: CASSSERSAWNTEAFF.

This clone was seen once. CDR3 in DNA: TGCGCCAGCAGCACGAATTTTCAGGGAAGGGGAAACATTCAGTACTTC. Its translation is CASSTNFQGRGNIQYF. The chain has TRBV5-1 and TRBJ2-4, with D perhaps TRBD1 (5 bases). Trimming took 4 bases from V and 6 from J, leaving 20 bases between them. This CDR3 has 16 residues. Per germline, CDR1 SGHRS and CDR2 YFSETQ.